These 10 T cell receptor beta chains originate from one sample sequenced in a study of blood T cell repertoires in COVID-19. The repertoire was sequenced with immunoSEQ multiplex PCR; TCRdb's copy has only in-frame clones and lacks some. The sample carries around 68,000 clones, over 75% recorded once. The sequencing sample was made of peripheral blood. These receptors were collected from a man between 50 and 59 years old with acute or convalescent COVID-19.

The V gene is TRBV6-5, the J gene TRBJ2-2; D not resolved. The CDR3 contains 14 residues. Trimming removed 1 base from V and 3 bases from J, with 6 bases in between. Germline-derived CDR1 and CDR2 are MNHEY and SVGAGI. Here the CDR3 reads CASSYWRDTGELFF. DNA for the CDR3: TGTGCCAGCAGTTACTGGAGAGACACCGGGGAGCTGTTTTTT.

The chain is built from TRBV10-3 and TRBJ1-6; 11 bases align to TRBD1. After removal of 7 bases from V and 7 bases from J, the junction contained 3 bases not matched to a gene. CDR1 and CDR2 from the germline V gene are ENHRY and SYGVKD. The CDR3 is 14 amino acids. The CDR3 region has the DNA TGTGCCATCACCGGGACAGGGGGAAATTCACCCCTCCACTTT. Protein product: CAITGTGGNSPLHF.

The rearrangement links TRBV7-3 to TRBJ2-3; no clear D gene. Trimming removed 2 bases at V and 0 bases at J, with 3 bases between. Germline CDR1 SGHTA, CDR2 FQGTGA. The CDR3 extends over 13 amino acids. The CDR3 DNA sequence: TGTGCCAGCAGCTTATTAAGCACAGATACGCAGTATTTT. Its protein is CASSLLSTDTQYF.

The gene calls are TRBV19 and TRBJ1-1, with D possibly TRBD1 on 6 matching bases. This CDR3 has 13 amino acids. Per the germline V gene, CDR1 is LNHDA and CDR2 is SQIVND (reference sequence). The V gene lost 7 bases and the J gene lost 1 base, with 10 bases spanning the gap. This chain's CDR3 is CASIKDRNTEAFF. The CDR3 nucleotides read TGTGCCAGTATCAAGGACAGGAACACTGAAGCTTTCTTT.

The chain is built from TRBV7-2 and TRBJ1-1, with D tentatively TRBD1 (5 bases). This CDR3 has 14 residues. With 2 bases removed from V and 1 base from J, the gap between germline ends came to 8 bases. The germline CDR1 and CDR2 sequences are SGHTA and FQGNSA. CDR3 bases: TGTGCCAGCAGCTTACAGGGCAGGAACACTGAAGCTTTCTTT. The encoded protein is CASSLQGRNTEAFF.

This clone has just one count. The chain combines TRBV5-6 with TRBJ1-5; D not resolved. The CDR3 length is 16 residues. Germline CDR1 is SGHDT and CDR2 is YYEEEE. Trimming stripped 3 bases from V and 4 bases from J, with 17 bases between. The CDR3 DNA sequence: TGTGCCAGCAGCTCCAAATCGACACCGAATAATCAGCCCCAGCATTTT. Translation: CASSSKSTPNNQPQHF.

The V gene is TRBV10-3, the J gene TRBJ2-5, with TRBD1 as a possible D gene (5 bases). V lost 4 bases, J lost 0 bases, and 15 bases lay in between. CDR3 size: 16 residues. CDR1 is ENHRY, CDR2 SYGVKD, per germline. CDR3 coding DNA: TGTGCCATCAGTGTGAAGACAGCTCCGTACCAAGAGACCCAGTACTTC. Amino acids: CAISVKTAPYQETQYF.

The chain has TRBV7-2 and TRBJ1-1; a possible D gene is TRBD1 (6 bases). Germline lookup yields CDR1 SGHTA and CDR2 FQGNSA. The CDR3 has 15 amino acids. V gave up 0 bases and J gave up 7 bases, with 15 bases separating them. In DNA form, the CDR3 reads TGTGCCAGCAGCTTAGCGGGCGGGGGCAGGGTTGAAGCTTTCTTT. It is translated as CASSLAGGGRVEAFF.

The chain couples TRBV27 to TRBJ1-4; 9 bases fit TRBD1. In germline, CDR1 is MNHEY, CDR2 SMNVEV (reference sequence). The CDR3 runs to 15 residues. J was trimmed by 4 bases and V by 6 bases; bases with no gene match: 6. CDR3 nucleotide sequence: TGTGCCAGCAGCGGGACAGGGCCCTTTAATGAAAAACTGTTTTTT. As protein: CASSGTGPFNEKLFF.

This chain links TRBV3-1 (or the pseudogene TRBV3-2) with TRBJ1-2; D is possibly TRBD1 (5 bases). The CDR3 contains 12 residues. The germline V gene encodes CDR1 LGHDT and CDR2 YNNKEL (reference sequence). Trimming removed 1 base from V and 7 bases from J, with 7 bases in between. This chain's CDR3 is CASSQGDSGYTF. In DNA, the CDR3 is TGTGCCAGCAGCCAAGGCGACAGTGGCTACACCTTC.